These 5 T cell receptor beta chains originate from one sample sequenced in a study of CD8 T cells in Susac syndrome (dated by TCRdb to between 2017 and 2020). Library preparation used the immunoSEQ multiplex PCR assay. RNA was extracted using the RNeasy kit, and roughly 0.5 to 1 ug of the RNA was reverse transcribed with random hexamers. The public reads were reanalyzed by TCRdb: fastp trimming at Q25, MiXCR alignment, in-frame beta chains only. Identical CDR3 protein sequences are pooled into one entry, listed with their most common genes and DNA. This sample lists hundreds of thousands of distinct CDR3 sequences; roughly 85% were detected once. The ten largest clones add up to over 0.1% of the sample. The sequenced material came from CD8+ T cells from PBMCs. The receptors stem from a human donor with multiple sclerosis.

The rearrangement joins TRBV9 to TRBJ2-2, with unresolved D. The ends were cut back, 6 bases at V and 3 bases at J, with 15 bases in the middle. In germline, CDR1 is SGDLS, CDR2 YYNGEE. There are 15 residues in the CDR3. The CDR3 loop reads CASNGPRRDTGELFF. CDR3 sequence (DNA): TGTGCCAGCAATGGTCCCCGGAGAGACACCGGGGAGCTGTTTTTT.

V and J are TRBV11-2 and TRBJ2-4; a possible D gene is TRBD1 (5 bases). The length of the CDR3 is 21 residues. Trimming removed 4 bases from V and 2 bases from J, with 30 bases in between. In germline, CDR1 is SGHAT, CDR2 FQNNGV. CDR3 sequence: CASSSKMTASRHFLSKNIQYF. CDR3 sequence (DNA): TGTGCCAGCAGCTCCAAAATGACAGCTTCTAGACACTTTTTGTCCAAAAACATTCAGTACTTC.

The J gene is TRBJ1-2, the V gene TRBV20-1; D ambiguous. Germline values: CDR1 DFQATT, CDR2 SNEGSKA (reference sequence). The CDR3 has 15 amino acids. V lost 0 bases and J lost 2, with 13 bases in between. The DNA for the CDR3 is TGCAGTGCTAGAGAAAGGTGGGCGACGAACTATGGCTACACCTTC. Residues: CSARERWATNYGYTF.

The chain combines TRBV27 with TRBJ2-7; the match to TRBD1 covers 9 bases. This CDR3 comprises 15 residues. The germline V gene encodes CDR1 MNHEY and CDR2 SMNVEV (reference sequence). V shed 6 bases, J shed 1 base, and the junction held 7 bases outside the gene matches. CDR3 in DNA: TGTGCCAGCAGGCGGGACAGGGCGCTTTCCTACGAGCAGTACTTC. Its protein product is CASRRDRALSYEQYF.

V gene TRBV5-6 combines with J gene TRBJ2-1, with no clear D. V was clipped by 3 bases and J by 7 bases, with 11 bases between them. CDR1 and CDR2 (germline): SGHDT, YYEEEE. The CDR3 extends over 13 amino acids. The CDR3, as DNA: TGTGCCAGCAGCTCGTGGACGCGTAATGAGCAGTTCTTC. It specifies CASSSWTRNEQFF.